The rows below give T cell receptor beta chains drawn from one sample of a study of T cell responses to AZD1222 COVID-19 vaccine. Clones were read by immunoSEQ multiplex PCR, and TCRdb kept only the in-frame ones, dropping some. Of about 83,000 clones in the sample, 86% are singletons; the top ten hold 8.5% to 9%. Sequencing used peripheral blood, obtained on day 0 of AZD1222 vaccination. These TCRs come from an adult in good health. The CDR3 runs from the conserved cysteine through the conserved F or W. A D gene is named only where the DNA matches it firmly. Not every row has a clone size; where given, it reads once, few, many or a size class.

D gene	V gene	J gene	clone size	CDR3 DNA	CDR3 protein
.	TRBV29-1	TRBJ2-1	.	TGCAGCGTTGTCCAGTTTGAGCAGTTCTTC	CSVVQFEQFF
TRBD1	TRBV7-3	TRBJ1-3	few	TGTGCCAGCAGCTTCCAGGGGGCTTCTGGAAACACCATATATTTT	CASSFQGASGNTIYF
.	TRBV5-6	TRBJ1-1	.	TGTGCCAGCAGGAGGATGGGCCGGGAAATATTGGGGGTAGCTTTCTTT	CASRRMGREILGVAFF
TRBD2	TRBV10-3	TRBJ2-5	.	TGTGCCATCAGTGAGTGGATAGCGGGAGTGGAGACCCAGTACTTC	CAISEWIAGVETQYF
.	TRBV30	TRBJ2-3	once	TGTGCCTGGAGCCAAGGGGATACGCAGTATTTT	CAWSQGDTQYF
.	TRBV18	TRBJ1-1	once	TGTGCCAGCTCACCACTCGCGGGGCGGAACACTGAAGCTTTCTTT	CASSPLAGRNTEAFF
.	TRBV7-8	TRBJ1-2	.	TGTGCCAGCAGCTCTAGGAGAGAGGGGAGAGGGATCTATGGCTACACCTTC	CASSSRREGRGIYGYTF
TRBD2	TRBV4-3	TRBJ2-3	.	TGCGCCAGCAGCCAGGACAGCGGGAGGGGAGATACGCAGTATTTT	CASSQDSGRGDTQYF
.	TRBV27	TRBJ1-1	.	TGTGCCAGCAGAGGCTACAGGGCGAACACTGAAGCTTTCTTT	CASRGYRANTEAFF
.	TRBV5-1	TRBJ2-7	.	TGCGCCAGCAGCTTGGGGCCGGGGAGTTCCTACGAGCAGTACTTC	CASSLGPGSSYEQYF
.	TRBV19	TRBJ2-2	.	TGTGCCACCCGTCCGCGTGCGAACACCGGGGAGCTGTTTTTT	CATRPRANTGELFF
TRBD2	TRBV7-3	TRBJ2-5	.	TGTGCCAGCAGCTTAACGGGGCTAGCGGGGAGGGAGACCCAGTACTTC	CASSLTGLAGRETQYF
TRBD2	TRBV30	TRBJ2-1	.	TGTGCCTGGAGTCAGGTAGCGGGTCTCAATGAGCAGTTCTTC	CAWSQVAGLNEQFF
.	TRBV19	TRBJ1-4	.	TGTGCCAGTACCCGAGAGGGGGGAAGAAGTGAAAAACTGTTTTTT	CASTREGGRSEKLFF
.	TRBV9	TRBJ1-6	few	TGTGCCAGCAGCGTATCGACGGTGTCTTATAATTCACCCCTCCACTTT	CASSVSTVSYNSPLHF
TRBD1	TRBV5-1	TRBJ2-7	.	TGCGCCAGCAGCTTGGCCGTTGGACAGGGTTACGAGCAGTACTTC	CASSLAVGQGYEQYF
.	TRBV9	TRBJ1-3	.	TGTGCCAGCAGCGTAGATCCAGGCCCCTCTGGAAACACCATATATTTT	CASSVDPGPSGNTIYF
.	TRBV7-2	TRBJ1-1	.	TGTGCCAGCAGCTTGGAACAGGGCTTCGGCACTGAAGCTTTCTTT	CASSLEQGFGTEAFF
.	TRBV19	TRBJ2-1	.	TGTGCCAGTAGTCACGGGGGGCCCCACAATGAGCAGTTCTTC	CASSHGGPHNEQFF
.	TRBV4-1	TRBJ2-3	.	TGCGCCAGCAGCCAAGTGGTGGGAGTAGATACGCAGTATTTT	CASSQVVGVDTQYF
TRBD2	TRBV9	TRBJ2-5	.	TGTGCCAGCAGCGTAGCGGGGGGACTAGCGGGATTCCAAGAGACCCAGTACTTC	CASSVAGGLAGFQETQYF
.	TRBV4-2	TRBJ1-6	.	TGTGCCAGCAGCCAAGATCCGGAGAATTCACCCCTCCACTTT	CASSQDPENSPLHF
TRBD1	TRBV19	TRBJ1-1	.	TGTGCCAGTAGTCTCAAGGGACAGTTGAACACTGAAGCTTTCTTT	CASSLKGQLNTEAFF
TRBD2	TRBV7-2	TRBJ2-2	.	TGTGCCAGCAGCTTACTAGCGGGAGTTACCGGGGAGCTGTTTTTT	CASSLLAGVTGELFF